The 27 T cell receptor beta chains below come from one sample, sequenced in a study of shared clonotypes between healthy human individuals. The protocol was immunoSEQ multiplex PCR, while the TCRdb copy is restricted to in-frame clones and leaves out a portion. Here the sample spans about 470,000 clones, roughly 80% being singletons. Sequencing was done on a sample of PBMCs. These receptors all stem from a middle-aged woman in good health. Some clones in this sample may be carry-over from other donors' samples.

The V gene is TRBV28, the J gene TRBJ1-2; no clear D gene. The CDR3 covers 15 residues. The V gene lost 1 base and the J gene lost 8 bases, with 17 bases spanning the gap. Germline V gene data show CDR1 as MDHEN and CDR2 as SYDVKM. CDR3 sequence reads: CASSLSLDQSGGYTF. The DNA for the CDR3 is TGTGCCAGCAGTTTATCCCTGGACCAAAGTGGGGGCTACACCTTC.

The chain recombines TRBV19 with TRBJ1-5, with 9 positions matching TRBD1. Per the germline V gene, CDR1 is LNHDA and CDR2 is SQIVND (reference sequence). The V gene end was trimmed by 7 bases and the J gene end by 2 bases; junction bases not matched to a gene: 3. This CDR3 region has 14 residues. In DNA form, the CDR3 reads TGTGCCAGTACCCGGGACAGGGGCAATCAGCCCCAGCATTTT. As protein: CASTRDRGNQPQHF.

This chain links TRBV6-6 with TRBJ1-2; D is uncertain. V dropped 2 bases and J dropped 4 bases, with 5 bases sitting between them. Germline V gives CDR1 MNHNY, CDR2 SVGAGI (reference sequence). The CDR3 extends over 12 amino acids. The CDR3 DNA follows: TGTGCCAGCAGTTACCTGAGCTATGGCTACACCTTC. Protein sequence: CASSYLSYGYTF.

This sequence joins TRBV7-9 and TRBJ2-5; 7 bases align to TRBD2. The CDR3 consists of 12 residues. V was clipped by 5 bases and J by 5 bases; unmatched bases: 2. Germline CDR1 reads SEHNR; CDR2 reads FQNEAQ (reference sequence). The DNA for the CDR3 is TGTGCCAGCAGCCCTAGCGGCGAGACCCAGTACTTC. This translates into CASSPSGETQYF.

This chain connects TRBV2 to TRBJ2-5; no firm D call. Trimming stripped 6 bases from V and 4 bases from J, with 9 bases between. Germline V gene sequence: CDR1 SNHLY, CDR2 FYNNEI. The CDR3 covers 12 residues. CDR3 residues: CASRMELETQYF. The CDR3 DNA follows: TGTGCCAGCAGGATGGAATTAGAGACCCAGTACTTC.

The chain is built from TRBV28 and TRBJ1-2, with 9 bases identical to TRBD1. Per the germline V gene, CDR1 is MDHEN and CDR2 is SYDVKM. The V and J ends lost 4 bases and 5 bases, in that order; junction bases with no gene match: 5. This CDR3 has 14 amino acids. The DNA of the CDR3 is TGTGCCAGCAGTTATAACAGGGGGCTGTATGGCTACACCTTC. The encoded protein is CASSYNRGLYGYTF.

The gene calls are TRBV7-2 and TRBJ2-7, with D unclear. The V end was cut by 4 bases, the J end by 1 base, with 5 bases between. Germline assignment: CDR1 SGHTA and CDR2 FQGNSA. CDR3 length: 12 residues. In nucleotides, the CDR3 is TGTGCCAGCAGCTCTACGTCCTACGAGCAGTACTTC. Its translation: CASSSTSYEQYF.

Concerning this clone itself: One base separates it from a far larger clone, so it is likely a read error. Distinct nucleotide sequences in the sample also encode this CDR3. The chain has TRBV7-9 and TRBJ1-1, with unresolved D. CDR3 size: 13 residues. Trimming shortened V by 1 base and J by 1 base, and 4 bases separated the two germline ends. Per germline, CDR1 SEHNR and CDR2 FQNEAQ (reference sequence). This chain's CDR3 is CASSLDTNTEAFF. CDR3 DNA sequence: TGTGCCAGCAGCTTAGACACGAACACTGAAGCTTTCTTT.

V is TRBV30 and J is TRBJ2-7; the match to TRBD1 covers 12 bases. The CDR3 has 14 residues. Losses at the gene ends were 2 bases for V and 9 bases for J; bases not matched to a gene: 8. Germline CDR1 reads GTSNPN; CDR2 reads SVGIG (reference sequence). As DNA, the CDR3 is TGTGCCTGGAGTATAGGGACAGGGGGCGTGGGGCAGTACTTC. Translation: CAWSIGTGGVGQYF.

A remark on this clone: The same CDR3 also results from other DNA sequences found in this sample. The chain recombines TRBV28 with TRBJ1-1; 9 bases agree with TRBD1. The V and J ends lost 5 bases and 4 bases, in that order; junction bases with no gene match: 5. CDR1 and CDR2 from the germline V gene are MDHEN and SYDVKM. The CDR3 length is 14 residues. The CDR3 coding sequence is TGTGCCAGCAGTGCCCAGACAGGGGGCACTGAAGCTTTCTTT. Its translation: CASSAQTGGTEAFF.

The V call is TRBV5-4, the J call TRBJ1-1; D is perhaps TRBD1 (5 bases). Germline V gives CDR1 SGHNT, CDR2 YYREEE (reference sequence). With 5 bases removed from V and 1 base from J, the gap between germline ends came to 15 bases. This CDR3 spans 15 amino acids. The CDR3 DNA follows: TGTGCCAGCAGGAGATGGGGCGCCCCGAACACTGAAGCTTTCTTT. Amino acid sequence: CASRRWGAPNTEAFF.

The rearrangement uses TRBV18 and TRBJ2-1; D unclear. Trimming took 2 bases from V and 7 from J, leaving 6 bases between them. Germline V CDR1 and CDR2: KGHSH, LQKENI. The CDR3 sequence is 12 residues long. The CDR3 DNA reads TGTGCCAGCTCACCAGGAGTAAATGAGCAGTTCTTC. Translating it yields CASSPGVNEQFF.

This chain uses TRBV29-1 with TRBJ1-1, with D maybe TRBD1 (6 bases). Deletions cut 4 bases from V and 1 base from J, with 10 bases between. The CDR3 runs 13 residues. Germline V gene lookup returns CDR1 SQVTM and CDR2 ANQGSEA. In nucleotides, the CDR3 is TGCAGCGTTGCCGGGGACACGAACACTGAAGCTTTCTTT. This sequence encodes CSVAGDTNTEAFF.

The chain couples TRBV5-1 to TRBJ1-1, with D maybe TRBD1 (6 bases). Germline V lookup: CDR1 SGHRS, CDR2 YFSETQ. The CDR3 length is 14 residues. V gave up 2 bases and J gave up 2 bases, with 10 bases separating them. In DNA form, the CDR3 reads TGCGCCAGCAGCTTCCTGGGACAAAACACTGAAGCTTTCTTT. Amino acids: CASSFLGQNTEAFF.

This clone was observed many times. This chain connects TRBV2 to TRBJ2-7; 7 nucleotides align to TRBD2. CDR1 and CDR2 (germline): SNHLY, FYNNEI. The CDR3 consists of 13 residues. Trimming took 8 bases from V and 5 from J; bases not matched to a gene: 9. For the CDR3, the DNA is TGTGCCAGCCGGGACTATTCGCGGAACGAGCAGTACTTC. Protein sequence: CASRDYSRNEQYF.

This clone occurred a few times. This rearrangement joins TRBV2 to TRBJ2-5; 7 bases map to TRBD2. J was trimmed by 3 bases and V by 4 bases; bases with no gene match: 5. In germline, CDR1 is SNHLY, CDR2 FYNNEI. The CDR3 is 14 residues long. This chain's CDR3 is CASSGGRGEETQYF. The CDR3 bases are TGTGCCAGCAGTGGCGGTCGGGGGGAAGAGACCCAGTACTTC.

V usage is TRBV28 and J usage is TRBJ2-7; D gene unclear. This CDR3 is built from 12 residues. Germline CDR1 reads MDHEN; CDR2 reads SYDVKM. V was cut by 6 bases and J by 7 bases, with 13 bases left in between. In nucleotides, the CDR3 is TGTGCCAGCAGCTCCCGGACGTGGGAGCAGTACTTC. This sequence encodes CASSSRTWEQYF. The whole variable domain, filled in from reference TRBV28 and TRBJ2-7, reads DVKVTQSSRYLVKRTGEKVFLECVQDMDHENMFWYRQDPGLGLRLIYFSYDVKMKEKGDIPEGYSVSREKKERFSLILESASTNQTSMYLCASSSRTWEQYFGPGTRLTVT.

This clone was seen only a few times. The chain couples TRBV18 to TRBJ1-2; D is unresolved. Germline CDR1 is KGHSH and CDR2 is LQKENI. The CDR3 has 15 residues. Trimming took 0 bases from V and 3 from J, leaving 11 bases between them. The CDR3: CASSPPRGTDYGYTF. The CDR3 DNA is TGTGCCAGCTCACCACCCCGAGGAACAGACTATGGCTACACCTTC.

The gene calls are TRBV5-4 and TRBJ2-7; D remains ambiguous. The CDR3 totals 13 residues. The germline gives CDR1 SGHNT, CDR2 YYREEE (reference sequence). V was clipped by 0 bases and J by 1 base, with 5 bases between them. The CDR3 reads CASSLGHSYEQYF. The CDR3 nucleotides are TGTGCCAGCAGCTTGGGACATTCCTACGAGCAGTACTTC.

Remarks on this clone: The sample holds other DNA sequences that translate to the same CDR3. The chain joins TRBV27 to TRBJ2-7; TRBD2 matches 8 bases. V shed 0 bases and J 4 bases; nucleotides not matched to a gene: 2. The CDR3 has 14 amino acids. The germline V gene has CDR1 MNHEY and CDR2 SMNVEV (reference sequence). The CDR3 is CASSLSSGSYEQYF. DNA of the CDR3: TGTGCCAGCAGTTTATCCAGCGGGAGTTACGAGCAGTACTTC.

The gene calls are TRBV5-1 and TRBJ2-3; the D gene is possibly TRBD2 (5 bases). Germline V lookup: CDR1 SGHRS, CDR2 YFSETQ. The CDR3 consists of 13 residues. V shed 5 bases and J shed 7 bases, with 14 bases lying between them. The CDR3 region is CASRTGLTYTQYF. In nucleotides, the CDR3 is TGCGCCAGCAGAACCGGACTGACCTATACGCAGTATTTT. Together with reference TRBV5-1 and TRBJ2-3, the CDR3 gives the full variable domain: KAGVTQTPRYLIKTRGQQVTLSCSPISGHRSVSWYQQTPGQGLQFLFEYFSETQRNKGNFPGRFSGRQFSNSRSEMNVSTLELGDSALYLCASRTGLTYTQYFGPGTRLTVL.

The chain carries TRBV18 and TRBJ2-7, with D tentatively TRBD1 or TRBD2 (5 bases each). Trimming left V 4 bases short and J 4 bases short, with 17 bases between. The CDR3 covers 15 residues. Germline CDR1 KGHSH, CDR2 LQKENI. The CDR3 is CASSLTRGRGYEQYF. The CDR3 DNA reads TGTGCCAGCTCACTAACCCGGGGTAGGGGTTACGAGCAGTACTTC.

The chain couples TRBV6-5 to TRBJ2-2; 7 bases line up with TRBD2. Germline trimming cut 5 bases from V and 6 bases from J; bases unmatched to any gene: 6. The CDR3 covers 14 residues. The germline V gene has CDR1 MNHEY and CDR2 SVGAGI. This CDR3 is CASSRDYLAGELFF. In DNA, the CDR3 is TGTGCCAGCAGTAGGGACTACCTCGCCGGGGAGCTGTTTTTT.

This clone has at least ten counts. Its ends do not fully match the called genes, so a read error is possible. V and J are TRBV7-7 and TRBJ2-1; 9 positions agree with TRBD2. Per germline, CDR1 SSHAT and CDR2 FNYEAQ (reference sequence). CDR3 length equals 14 residues. In DNA form, the CDR3 reads TGTGCTAGCAGCTTAGCGGGGGATCACAATGAGCAGTTCTTC. This gives the protein CASSLAGDHNEQFF.

This clone was observed a handful of times. CDR3 loop: CATSRGRGSTGQYF. The DNA of the CDR3 is TGTGCCACCAGCAGGGGCCGAGGGTCTACGGGGCAGTACTTC. This chain uses TRBV15 with TRBJ2-7; perhaps TRBD2 as D (5 bases). The CDR3 is 14 residues long. Germline CDR1 and CDR2: LNHNV and YYDKDF (reference sequence). Trimming removed 3 bases at V and 9 bases at J, with 18 bases between.

The V call is TRBV6-1, the J call TRBJ2-7; D possibly corresponds to TRBD2 (5 bases). The CDR3 is made up of 13 amino acids. Trimming shortened V by 7 bases and J by 3 bases, and 13 bases separated the two germline ends. CDR1 is MNHNS, CDR2 SASEGT, per germline. CDR3 protein: CASNSAGNYEQYF. As DNA, the CDR3 is TGTGCCAGCAATAGCGCAGGCAACTACGAGCAGTACTTC.

The table lists this clone with a count of one. The V call is TRBV2, the J call TRBJ2-1; D uncertain. This CDR3 comprises 15 residues. Trimming shortened V by 6 bases and J by 2 bases, and 14 bases separated the two germline ends. The germline V gene encodes CDR1 SNHLY and CDR2 FYNNEI. The CDR3 bases are TGTGCCAGCAGGGCTTTAGAGGACCCCTACAATGAGCAGTTCTTC. Its translation: CASRALEDPYNEQFF.